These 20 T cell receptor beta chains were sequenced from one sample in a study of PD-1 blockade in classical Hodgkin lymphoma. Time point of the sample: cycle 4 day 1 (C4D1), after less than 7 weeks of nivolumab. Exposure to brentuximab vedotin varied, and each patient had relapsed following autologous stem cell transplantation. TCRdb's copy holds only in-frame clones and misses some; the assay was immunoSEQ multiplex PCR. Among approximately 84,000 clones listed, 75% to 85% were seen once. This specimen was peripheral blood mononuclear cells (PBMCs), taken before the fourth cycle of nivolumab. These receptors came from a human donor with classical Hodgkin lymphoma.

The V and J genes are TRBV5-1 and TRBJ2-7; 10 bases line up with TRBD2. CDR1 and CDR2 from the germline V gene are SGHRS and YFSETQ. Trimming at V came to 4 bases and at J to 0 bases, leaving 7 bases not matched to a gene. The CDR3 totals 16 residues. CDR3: CASSLRPSGSSYEQYF. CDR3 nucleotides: TGCGCCAGCAGCCTGCGACCTAGCGGGAGCTCCTACGAGCAGTACTTC.

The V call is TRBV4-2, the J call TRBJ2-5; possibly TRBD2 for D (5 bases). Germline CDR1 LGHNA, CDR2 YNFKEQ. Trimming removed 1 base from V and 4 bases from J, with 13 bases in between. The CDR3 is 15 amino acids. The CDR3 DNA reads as TGTGCCAGCAGCCAAGCCCCCGGGGAAAGAGAGACCCAGTACTTC. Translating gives CASSQAPGERETQYF.

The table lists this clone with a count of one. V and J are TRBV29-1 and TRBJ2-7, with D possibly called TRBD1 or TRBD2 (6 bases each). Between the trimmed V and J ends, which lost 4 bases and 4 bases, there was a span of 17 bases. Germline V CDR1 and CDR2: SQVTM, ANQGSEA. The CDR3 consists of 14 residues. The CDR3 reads CSVAAPGATYEQYF. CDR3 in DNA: TGCAGCGTTGCTGCACCGGGGGCGACGTACGAGCAGTACTTC.

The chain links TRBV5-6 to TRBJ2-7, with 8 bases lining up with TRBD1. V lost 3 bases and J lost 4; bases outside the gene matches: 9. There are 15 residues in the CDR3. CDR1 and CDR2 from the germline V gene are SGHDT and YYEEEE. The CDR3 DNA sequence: TGTGCCAGCAGCTGGACAGGGAACACGCTTTACGAGCAGTACTTC. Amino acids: CASSWTGNTLYEQYF.

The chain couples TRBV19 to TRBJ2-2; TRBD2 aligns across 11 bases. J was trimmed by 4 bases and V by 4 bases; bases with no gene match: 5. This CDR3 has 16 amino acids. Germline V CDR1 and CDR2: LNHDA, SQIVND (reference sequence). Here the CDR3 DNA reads TGTGCCAGTAGTAAAACTAGCGGGAGTGGCACCGGGGAGCTGTTTTTT. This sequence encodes CASSKTSGSGTGELFF.

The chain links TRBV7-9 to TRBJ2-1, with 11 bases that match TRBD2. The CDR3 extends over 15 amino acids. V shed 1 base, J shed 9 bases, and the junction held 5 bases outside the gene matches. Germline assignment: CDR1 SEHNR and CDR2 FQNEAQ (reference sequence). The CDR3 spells CASSLGLAGWSEQFF. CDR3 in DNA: TGTGCCAGCAGCTTAGGACTAGCGGGATGGAGTGAGCAGTTCTTC. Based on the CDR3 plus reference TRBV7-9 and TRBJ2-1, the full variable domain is DTGVSQNPRHKITKRGQNVTFRCDPISEHNRLYWYRQTLGQGPEFLTYFQNEAQLEKSRLLSDRFSAERPKGSFSTLEIQRTEQGDSAMYLCASSLGLAGWSEQFFGPGTRLTVL.

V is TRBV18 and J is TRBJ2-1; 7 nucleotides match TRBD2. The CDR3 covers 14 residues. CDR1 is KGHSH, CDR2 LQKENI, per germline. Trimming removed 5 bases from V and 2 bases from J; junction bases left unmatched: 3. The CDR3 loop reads CASSGGSPYNEQFF. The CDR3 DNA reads TGTGCCAGCTCAGGCGGGAGCCCCTACAATGAGCAGTTCTTC.

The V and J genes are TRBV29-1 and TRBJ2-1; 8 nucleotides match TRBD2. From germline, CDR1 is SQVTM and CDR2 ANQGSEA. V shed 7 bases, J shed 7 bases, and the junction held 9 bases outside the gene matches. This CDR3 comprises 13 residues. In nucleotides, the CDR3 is TGCAGCGGTAGCGGGAACTGGGGGAATGAGCAGTTCTTC. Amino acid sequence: CSGSGNWGNEQFF.

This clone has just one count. CDR3 coding DNA: TGTGCCAGCACCCGCCCGGGACAATTTAACTATGGCTACACCTTC. It translates to CASTRPGQFNYGYTF. The V call is TRBV11-2, the J call TRBJ1-2; D may be TRBD1 (6 bases). The CDR3 runs to 15 residues. The germline V and J ends were trimmed by 7 bases and 1 base, with 16 bases remaining between them. Germline V gives CDR1 SGHAT, CDR2 FQNNGV.

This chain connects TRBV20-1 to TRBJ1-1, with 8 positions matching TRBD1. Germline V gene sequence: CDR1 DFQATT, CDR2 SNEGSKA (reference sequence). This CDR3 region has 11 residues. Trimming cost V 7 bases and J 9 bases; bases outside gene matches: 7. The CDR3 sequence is CSVADRVKAFF. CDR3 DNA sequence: TGCAGTGTGGCGGACAGGGTCAAAGCTTTCTTT.

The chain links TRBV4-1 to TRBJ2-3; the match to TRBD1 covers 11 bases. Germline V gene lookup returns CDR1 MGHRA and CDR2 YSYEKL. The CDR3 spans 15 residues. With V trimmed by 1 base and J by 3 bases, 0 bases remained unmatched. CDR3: CASSQGDRGTDTQYF. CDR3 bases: TGCGCCAGCAGCCAAGGGGACAGGGGGACAGATACGCAGTATTTT.

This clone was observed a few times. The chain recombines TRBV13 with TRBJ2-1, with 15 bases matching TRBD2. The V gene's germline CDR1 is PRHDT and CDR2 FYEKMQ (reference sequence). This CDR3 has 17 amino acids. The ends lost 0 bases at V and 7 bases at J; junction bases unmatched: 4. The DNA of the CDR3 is TGTGCCAGCAGCTTAGGCGGGACTAGCGGGAGGTGGAATGAGCAGTTCTTC. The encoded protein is CASSLGGTSGRWNEQFF.

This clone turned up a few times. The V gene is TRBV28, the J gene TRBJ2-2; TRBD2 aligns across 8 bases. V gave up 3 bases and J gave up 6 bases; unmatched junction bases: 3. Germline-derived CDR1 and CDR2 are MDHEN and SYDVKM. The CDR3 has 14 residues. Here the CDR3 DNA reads TGTGCCAGCAGTTTGGCGGGAGGAGCCGGGGAGCTGTTTTTT. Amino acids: CASSLAGGAGELFF.

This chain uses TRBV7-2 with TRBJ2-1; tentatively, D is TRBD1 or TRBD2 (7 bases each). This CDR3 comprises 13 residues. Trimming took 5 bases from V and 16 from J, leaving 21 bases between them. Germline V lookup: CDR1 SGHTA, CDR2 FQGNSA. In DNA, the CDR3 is TGTGCCAGCAGCCCAGGGGACCTCAGGGGGGGCTTCTTC. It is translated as CASSPGDLRGGFF.

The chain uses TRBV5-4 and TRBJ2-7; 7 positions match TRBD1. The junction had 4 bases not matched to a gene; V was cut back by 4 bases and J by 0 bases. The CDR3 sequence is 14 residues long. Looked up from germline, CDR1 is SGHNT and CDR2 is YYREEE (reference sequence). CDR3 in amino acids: CASSPDRSSYEQYF. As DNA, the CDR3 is TGTGCCAGCAGCCCGGACAGGTCCTCCTACGAGCAGTACTTC. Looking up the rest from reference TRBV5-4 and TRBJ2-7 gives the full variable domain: ETGVTQSPTHLIKTRGQQVTLRCSSQSGHNTVSWYQQALGQGPQFIFQYYREEENGRGNFPPRFSGLQFPNYSSELNVNALELDDSALYLCASSPDRSSYEQYFGPGTRLTVT.

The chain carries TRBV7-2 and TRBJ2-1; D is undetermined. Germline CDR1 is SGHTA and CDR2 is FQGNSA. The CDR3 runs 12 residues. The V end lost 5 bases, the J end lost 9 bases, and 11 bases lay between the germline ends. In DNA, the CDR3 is TGTGCCAGCAGCACGACTGCGGTTGAGCAGTTCTTC. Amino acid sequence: CASSTTAVEQFF.

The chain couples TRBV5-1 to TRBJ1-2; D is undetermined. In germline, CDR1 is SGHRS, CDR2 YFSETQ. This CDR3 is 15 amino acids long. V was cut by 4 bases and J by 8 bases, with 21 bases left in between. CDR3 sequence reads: CASSPDPQVVEGYTF. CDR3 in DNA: TGCGCCAGCAGCCCAGACCCTCAGGTCGTCGAAGGCTACACCTTC.

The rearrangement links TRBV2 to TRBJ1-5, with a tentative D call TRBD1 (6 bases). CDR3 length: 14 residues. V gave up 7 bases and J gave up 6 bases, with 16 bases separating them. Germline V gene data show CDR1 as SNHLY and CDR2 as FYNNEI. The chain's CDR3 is CASNLGGGGQPQHF. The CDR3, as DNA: TGTGCCAGCAATCTGGGGGGCGGTGGTCAGCCCCAGCATTTT. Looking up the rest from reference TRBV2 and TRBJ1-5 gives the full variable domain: EPEVTQTPSHQVTQMGQEVILRCVPISNHLYFYWYRQILGQKVEFLVSFYNNEISEKSEIFDDQFSVERPDGSNFTLKIRSTKLEDSAMYFCASNLGGGGQPQHFGDGTRLSIL.

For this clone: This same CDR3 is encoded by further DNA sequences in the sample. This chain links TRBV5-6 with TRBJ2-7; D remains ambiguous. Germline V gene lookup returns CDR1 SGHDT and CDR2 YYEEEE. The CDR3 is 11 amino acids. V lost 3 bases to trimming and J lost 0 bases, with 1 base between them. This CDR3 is CASSYSYEQYF. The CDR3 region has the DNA TGTGCCAGCAGCTACTCCTACGAGCAGTACTTC.

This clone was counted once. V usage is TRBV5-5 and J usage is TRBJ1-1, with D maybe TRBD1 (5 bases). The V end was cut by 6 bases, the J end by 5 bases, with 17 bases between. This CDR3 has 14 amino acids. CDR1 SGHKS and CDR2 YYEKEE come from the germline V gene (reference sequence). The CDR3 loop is CASIPGEGWTEAFF. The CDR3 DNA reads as TGTGCCAGCATCCCGGGGGAGGGGTGGACTGAAGCTTTCTTT.